In its sample, the clone carrying this T cell receptor beta chain was seen a few times. As yet, its antigen is unknown. Other DNA sequences in this specimen translate into the identical CDR3. The PCR employed 60 Vbeta primers together with 13 Jbeta primers. Authors' methods: Unique TCR beta chains numbered about 79 million in a later analysis, with approximately 10 million shared. Sequenced by immunoSEQ multiplex PCR; TCRdb stores in-frame clones only, minus some. The V and J calls and clone size were taken over from that table, and D and trimming were inferred from the DNA. The sample shows 150,000 to 200,000 clones, about 73% of them seen only once. This record comes from a study of cytomegalovirus exposure and HLA in healthy donors. Overall study context: About 80 million unique TCRs, all from HLA-typed donors, were included in an early release of the data.

Points from the study as a whole: Associated with HLA alleles at 0.05 false discovery rate in a later analysis were over 15,000 TCR beta sequences.

The sequence derives from a woman in her fifties or sixties in good health and CMV-seropositive. The sequenced material came from PBMCs.

Here the CDR3 reads CASSLQENTEAFF. The CDR3 nucleotides read TGTGCCAGCAGTTTACAGGAGAACACTGAAGCTTTCTTT. The genes are TRBV27 and TRBJ1-1; D unclear. Germline CDR1 and CDR2: MNHEY and SMNVEV (reference sequence). This CDR3 has 13 residues. The germline V and J ends were trimmed by 2 bases and 1 base, with 5 bases remaining between them.